This T cell receptor (beta chain) was sequenced during a study of blood T cell repertoires in COVID-19. Across the study: Samples representing acute and convalescent COVID-19 were sourced from the United States, Italy and Spain. Sample material is recorded as cDNA or gDNA derived from T cells, B-cell-depleted T cells, or PBMCs.

Original handling: From reference gene primer amplification, estimates of nucleated cell counts were derived. The method was immunoSEQ multiplex PCR; TCRdb's version includes in-frame clones alone and lacks a portion of them. That table furnishes V, J and clone size, whereas the DNA furnished D and trimming. The sample consists of 300,000 to 400,000 clones, around 91% of them appearing once. Sequenced: peripheral blood. The receptor was derived from a woman aged 18-29 years who had recovered from COVID-19.

This chain's CDR3 is CASRAGYSNQPQHF. The CDR3 DNA reads as TGCGCCAGCAGGGCAGGATATAGCAATCAGCCCCAGCATTTT. The rearrangement uses TRBV10-2 and TRBJ1-5; D gene uncertain. CDR1 is WSHSY and CDR2 is SAAADI in the germline V gene. The CDR3 consists of 14 residues. Trimming took off 6 bases at V and 0 bases at J, with 9 bases between the two ends.